This T cell receptor beta chain appears in the sequencing data of a study of cytomegalovirus exposure and HLA in healthy donors listed by TCRdb under 2017. Study-level background: In an earlier analysis of 587 of the donors, about 270 Gb of sequence data and approximately 120 million unique TCR beta sequences from about 180 million T cells were reported. HLA typing included class I and class II loci at four-digit resolution. To predict cytomegalovirus infection status, the study brought together high-throughput TCR immunosequencing, statistical association of individual TCRs with disease status, and machine learning. Donor age, sex, ethnicity and CMV serostatus were compiled together with the repertoire data. Across some 400 genotyped donors of the cohort, an average of approximately 220,000 unique TCR beta nucleotide sequences per donor were sequenced, and approximately 17% of those sequences were non-productive. An early release covering 550 to 650 HLA-typed donors comprised about 310 gigabases of sequencing data and 85 million to 100 million unique TCR sequences. A later genetic analysis took genome-wide SNP genotypes for about 55% of the roughly 700 donors and used that subset as a discovery cohort. All discovery cohort repertoires had been generated using a single sequencing platform. In a later analysis, previously published TCR beta repertoires from about 670 donors were re-analyzed and high-resolution HLA genotyping was added so that TCR occurrence patterns could be studied. Using immunosequencing, the study profiled T cell repertoires from approximately 700 subjects and related those repertoires to cytomegalovirus serostatus. Rather than drawing on any new phenotypic data, the later analysis identified candidate immune exposures from TCR beta sequences and the way those sequences occurred across donors. In addition to the first cohort of 666 subjects, a separate validation cohort of under 150 different subjects was used. An earlier analysis of 587 of the donors used high-throughput TCR beta sequencing to judge whether each TCR beta V gene segment behaved as functional or pseudogenic. Several DR-DQ haplotypes were treated as single units for association and clustering because of strong linkage in the cohort. Typing coverage varied by locus: roughly 629-630 donors for A, B, C, DRB1 and DQB1; around 560 for DQA1; more than 600 for DPA1; roughly 470 for DPB1. The aim of the study was to test whether cataloging public T cell receptors could identify signatures of past pathogen exposure. Among the roughly 400 genotyped donors, 75% to 90% belonged to the genetic ancestry cluster associated with self-reported Caucasian donors. General findings and caveats noted by the study authors: Correlated functional status among segregating V segments might reflect linkage disequilibrium, but an unknown experimental factor could not be ruled out. Across donors, most TCR sequences were observed very rarely, whereas some public TCRs were present in many individuals. Because counts were too low, around 17 rarely observed V segments, including chromosome 9 orphons, were left out of the earlier analysis of several hundred of the donors. A later genetic analysis reported fewer N-insertions in productive TCRs among donors in an Asian-associated ancestry cluster than the approximately 700-donor mean. Several of the top co-occurrence clusters appeared to be linked to parvovirus B19, influenza, CMV and Epstein-Barr virus, according to a later analysis. Three of the identified cytomegalovirus-associated TCR beta chains were confirmed in vitro to be specific for cytomegalovirus antigens. In a later analysis, HLA-associated TCR beta chains were found to be more clonally expanded and to have lower generation probabilities than equally common non-associated chains. In this cohort, only TCR beta chains were sequenced, and detectable features were limited by the absence of alpha or paired-chain data. Because the 87-base-pair reads could not distinguish some IMGT-functional V segments, including TRBV6-2 and TRBV6-3, those segments were excluded. According to a later analysis, TCR association rates differed among HLA loci, with DRB1 alleles showing the most associated TCRs and HLA-C alleles showing the fewest. Assigning TCR associations to individual alleles was difficult when HLA alleles, especially DR and DQ, strongly co-occurred. Cytomegalovirus status was reported to be diagnosed by the classifier with high specificity and sensitivity in both the original and validation cohorts. The authors suggested that the approach could potentially be extended to other disease states and immunological phenotypes. The sequencing pipeline was judged likely to have produced a cluster of highly shared sequence variants as a technical artifact. An earlier analysis of around 500 of the donors showed that most TCR beta V segments appeared in productive rearrangements either about 87% or about 30% of the time, which broadly matched IMGT annotations. An association between a missense DCLRE1C variant and V-gene and J-gene trimming of TCR beta chains was found in a later genetic analysis and replicated in an independent cohort. The study gave a list of around 170 TCR beta chains associated with cytomegalovirus. A further reported finding was that TCR beta sequences accurately predicted the HLA-A and HLA-B alleles for most subjects in the first cohort. Immune exposure information for the cohort was limited to CMV serostatus. The presence/absence analyses assumed that sequencing depth was roughly uniform across donors, and that assumption may not be true. In a later analysis, most CMV-associated TCR beta chains were found to appear HLA-restricted, with HLA associations seemingly driven largely by CMV exposure. A later analysis associated around 16,000 TCR beta sequences with specific HLA alleles at a false discovery rate of 0.05. Because HLA typing was missing for some donors at each locus, association tests included only the typed subset.

The cohort comprised fewer than 750 healthy bone marrow donors. All cohort members were sampled while nominally healthy, although unrecorded immune exposures were likely present. The donor was CMV seronegative and belonged to the group of over 350 seronegative cohort members. A peripheral blood sample was provided by each donor, and peripheral blood mononuclear cells were used for TCR beta sequencing. Genomic DNA extraction from the blood cell samples was performed with the Qiagen DNeasy Blood Extraction Kit. This clone was recorded once. Its binding antigen is unknown. No base-level quality is on record; no much larger clone is a single base apart. V has 4 bases trimmed and J has 6 bases trimmed; junction bases matching no gene number 8. The CDR3 contains 15 residues, cysteine and phenylalanine counted. Here the CDR3 DNA is all that survives: 45 bases in frame from base 1. The germline V gene yields SGHVS for CDR1 and FNYEAQ for CDR2.

Libraries came from the immunoSEQ multiplex PCR assay. For the multiplex PCR, a mixture combining 60 forward primers for TCR Vbeta segments and 13 reverse primers for TCR Jbeta segments was used. The CDR3 region of rearranged TCR beta genes was amplified from genomic DNA by a multiplex PCR assay. The amplified TCR beta libraries were sequenced on the Illumina HiSeq System as 87-base-pair reads. As for how the authors treated the data: Across the 666 repertoires, a later analysis counted tens of millions of unique TCR beta chains, about 10 million of which were shared by at least two donors. A nearest-neighbor algorithm error-corrected the raw reads and collapsed the reads into unique sequences, merging closely related sequences to remove PCR and sequencing errors. To assign V, D and J gene segments, CDR3 sequences were aligned to IMGT reference sequences. For a sequence to be retained, a match of at least six nucleotides was required to both a V gene segment and a J gene segment. Rearrangements were classified as productive when the CDR3 lacked stop codons and remained in frame with V and J, and all other rearrangements were classified as non-productive. Following IMGT convention, CDR3 was defined as the stretch from the second conserved V-encoded cysteine to the conserved J-encoded phenylalanine. Sequences without an unambiguous match to a single V gene segment were excluded from the earlier analysis of several hundred of the donors. An earlier analysis of 450 to 650 of the donors called V segments functional above 56.7% productive rearrangements and segregating when the between-donor standard deviation exceeded 5%. A statistical classification framework was built to diagnose cytomegalovirus status from the catalog of TCR beta chain sequences. In a later analysis, TCR nucleotide sequences were compared against IMGT/GENE-DB human TR gene sequences so that V and J genes could be assigned. In a later analysis, CDR3 sequences and most-parsimonious VDJ recombination scenarios were assigned using the TCRdist pipeline. In a later analysis, each TCR beta chain was defined by its CDR3 amino acid sequence together with its V-gene family, and reads lacking a unique V-gene family were excluded. To address suspected cross-contamination and a sequencing artifact, a later analysis removed some 620 highly shared, low-generation-probability nucleotide sequences. In a later analysis, a clonal expansion index was calculated for each public chain from normalized within-repertoire ranks of inferred template counts. In a later analysis, generation probabilities were computed with a VDJ recombination model fitted to out-of-frame rearrangements, and the resulting probabilities were checked against IGoR. Hypergeometric tests were used in a later analysis to score TCR-TCR, TCR-HLA and TCR-CMV co-occurrence, with a repertoire-size bias correction applied to the TCR pairs. A later analysis estimated false discovery rates by permuting HLA or CMV assignments 20 times. In a later analysis, co-occurring TCRs were grouped using DBSCAN, with TCRdist sequence similarity added in when clustering inside HLA-allele-positive subsets. Co-occurrence clustering excluded repertoires with fewer than 30,000 or more than 120,000 public chains, plus five with anomalous nucleotide sharing. TCRdb took this table from immuneACCESS and kept in-frame rearrangements with V and J called. Such tables lack part of the clones; where checked against another copy, unresolved V genes explain under half of the gap, and the rest is unexplained. V, J and clone size derive from that table, while D and trimming were established from the DNA sequence. This sample comprises around 210,000 clones, approximately 80% of them detected only once. The top ten hold about 2.8% of the sample.

This sequence originates from a woman aged 25-40 years in good health and CMV-seronegative. Recombination joined TRBV7-6 with TRBJ2-7; TRBD2 aligns with 11 central bases. The sample was PBMCs. This receptor has the CDR3 CASSSLTSGTGEQYF. The nucleotide sequence reads as follows: TGTGCCAGCAGCTCCTTGACTAGCGGGACGGGCGAGCAGTACTTC. Reference TRBV7-6 and TRBJ2-7 genes cover what lies past the CDR3, so the full variable domain is GAGVSQSPRYKVTKRGQDVALRCDPISGHVSLYWYRQALGQGPEFLTYFNYEAQQDKSGLPNDRFSAERPEGSISTLTIQRTEQRDSAMYRCASSSLTSGTGEQYFGPGTRLTVT.